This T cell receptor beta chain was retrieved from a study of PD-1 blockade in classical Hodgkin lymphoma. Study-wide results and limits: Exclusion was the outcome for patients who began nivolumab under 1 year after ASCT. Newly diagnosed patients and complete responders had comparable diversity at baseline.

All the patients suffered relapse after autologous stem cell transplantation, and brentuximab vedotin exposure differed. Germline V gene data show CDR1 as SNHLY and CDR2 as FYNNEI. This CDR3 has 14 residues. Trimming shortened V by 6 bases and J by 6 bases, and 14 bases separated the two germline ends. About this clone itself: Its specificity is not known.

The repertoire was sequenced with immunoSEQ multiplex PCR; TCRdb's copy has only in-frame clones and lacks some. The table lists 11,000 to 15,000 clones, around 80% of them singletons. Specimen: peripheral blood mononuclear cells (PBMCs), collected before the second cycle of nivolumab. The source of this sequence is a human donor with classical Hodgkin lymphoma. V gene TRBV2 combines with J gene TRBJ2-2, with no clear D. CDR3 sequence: CASRPGQQAGELFF. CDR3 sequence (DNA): TGTGCCAGCAGACCGGGCCAGCAGGCCGGGGAGCTGTTTTTT.